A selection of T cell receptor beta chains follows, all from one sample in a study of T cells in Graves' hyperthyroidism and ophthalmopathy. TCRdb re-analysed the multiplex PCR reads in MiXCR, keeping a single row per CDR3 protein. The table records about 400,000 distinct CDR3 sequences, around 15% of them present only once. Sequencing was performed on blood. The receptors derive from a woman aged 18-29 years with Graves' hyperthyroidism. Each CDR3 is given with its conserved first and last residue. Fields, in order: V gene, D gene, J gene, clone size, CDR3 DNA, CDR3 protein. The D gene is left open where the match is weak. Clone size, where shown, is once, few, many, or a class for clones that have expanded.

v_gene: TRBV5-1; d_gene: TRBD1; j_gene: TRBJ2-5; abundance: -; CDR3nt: TGCGCCAGCAGCTTGGGTGACAGGGACCAAGAGACCCAGTACTTC; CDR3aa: CASSLGDRDQETQYF
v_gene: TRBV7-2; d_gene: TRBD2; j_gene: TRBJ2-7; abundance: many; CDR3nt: TGTGCCAGCAGCTTAGGGGTTGCGCGGGAGGGCTACGAGCAGTACTTC; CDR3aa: CASSLGVAREGYEQYF
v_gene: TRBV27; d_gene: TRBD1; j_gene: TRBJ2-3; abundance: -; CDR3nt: TGTGCCAGCACCAGGGGGAAACCCACAGATACGCAGTATTTT; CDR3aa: CASTRGKPTDTQYF
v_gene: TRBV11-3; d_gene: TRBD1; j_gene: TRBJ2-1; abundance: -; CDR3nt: TGTGCCAGCAGCTTTGGTTGGGGACAGGGAGTGAATGAGCAGTTCTTC; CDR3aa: CASSFGWGQGVNEQFF
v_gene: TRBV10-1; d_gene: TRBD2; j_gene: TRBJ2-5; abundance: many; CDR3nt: TGCGCCAGCAGTGCCCAGCGGGGTCCCGGGGAGACCCAGTACTTC; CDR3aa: CASSAQRGPGETQYF
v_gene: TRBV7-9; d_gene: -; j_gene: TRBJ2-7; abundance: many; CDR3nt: TGTGCCAGCAGCGTAAGTGGGACCGCACCTGACGAGCAGTACTTC; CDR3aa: CASSVSGTAPDEQYF
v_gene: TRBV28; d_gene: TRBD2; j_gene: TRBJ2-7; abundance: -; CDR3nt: TGTGCCAGCAGGTTAGCGGGAGCCACCTACTACGAGCAGTACTTC; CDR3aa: CASRLAGATYYEQYF
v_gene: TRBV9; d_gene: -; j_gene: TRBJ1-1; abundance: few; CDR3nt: TGTGCCAGCAGCGTAGGGGGTATGTTGAACACTGAAGCTTTCTTT; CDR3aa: CASSVGGMLNTEAFF
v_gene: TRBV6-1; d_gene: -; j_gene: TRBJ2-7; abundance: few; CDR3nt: TGTGCCAGCCACGGTGAGTTGTGGGAGTTCAGCTCCTACGAGCAGTACTTC; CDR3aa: CASHGELWEFSSYEQYF
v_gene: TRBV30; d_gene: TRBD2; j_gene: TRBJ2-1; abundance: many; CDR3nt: TGTGCCTGGCACCCTACCTCTAGCGGGAGTTACAATGAGCAGTTCTTC; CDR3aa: CAWHPTSSGSYNEQFF
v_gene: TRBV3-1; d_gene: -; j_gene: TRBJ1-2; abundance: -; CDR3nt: TGTGCCAGCAGCCAAGTACCGGGGCCCATTAACTATGGCTACACCTTC; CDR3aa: CASSQVPGPINYGYTF
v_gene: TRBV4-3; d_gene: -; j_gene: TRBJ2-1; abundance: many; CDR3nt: TGCGCCAGCAGCCAAGAGTACGGGGGCAGTCACAATGAGCAGTTCTTC; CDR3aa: CASSQEYGGSHNEQFF
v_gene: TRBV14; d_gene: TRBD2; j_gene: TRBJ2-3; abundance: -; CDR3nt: TGTGCCAGCAGCCAACCCCCGGTTATAAGCGGGATAGCGACAGATACGCAGTATTTT; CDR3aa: CASSQPPVISGIATDTQYF
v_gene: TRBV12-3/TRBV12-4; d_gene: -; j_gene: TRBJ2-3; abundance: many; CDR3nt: TGTGCCAGCAGTGTCCCTAGCACAGATACGCAGTATTTT; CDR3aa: CASSVPSTDTQYF
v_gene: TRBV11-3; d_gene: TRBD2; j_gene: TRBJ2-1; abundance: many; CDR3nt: TGTGCCAGCAGCTACAACGGACTAGCGGGAGGAAGCTCCTACAATGAGCAGTTCTTC; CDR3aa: CASSYNGLAGGSSYNEQFF
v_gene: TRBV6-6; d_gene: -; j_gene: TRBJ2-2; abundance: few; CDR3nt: TGTGCCAGCAGGTCCTCGAGTTCTCACACCGGGGAGCTGTTTTTT; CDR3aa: CASRSSSSHTGELFF
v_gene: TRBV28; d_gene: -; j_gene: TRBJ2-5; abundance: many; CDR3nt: TGTGCCAGCAGTTTTTCGGTTTATCGGTACTTC; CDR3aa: CASSFSVYRYF
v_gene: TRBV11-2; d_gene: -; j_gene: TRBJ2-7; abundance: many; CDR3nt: TGTGCCAGCAGCTTATCTGTTGGCGGCTACGAGCAGTACTTC; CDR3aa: CASSLSVGGYEQYF
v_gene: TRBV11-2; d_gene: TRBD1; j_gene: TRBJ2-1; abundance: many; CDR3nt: TGTGCCAGCAGCTCTAACCGGGACAGGGTGTTCTTC; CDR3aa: CASSSNRDRVFF
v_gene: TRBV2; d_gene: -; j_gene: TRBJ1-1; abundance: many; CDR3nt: TGTGCCAGCAGACCTTTGAACACTGAAGCTTTCTTT; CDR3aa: CASRPLNTEAFF
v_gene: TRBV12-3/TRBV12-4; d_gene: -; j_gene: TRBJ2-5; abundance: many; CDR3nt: TGTGCCAGCAGTTTTAGTGGGGCCCAAGAGACCCAGTACTTC; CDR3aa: CASSFSGAQETQYF
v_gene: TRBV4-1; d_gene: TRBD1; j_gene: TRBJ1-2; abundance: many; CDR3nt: TGCGCCAGCAGCCATGCCCTGGGACAGAACTATGGCTACACCTTC; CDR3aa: CASSHALGQNYGYTF
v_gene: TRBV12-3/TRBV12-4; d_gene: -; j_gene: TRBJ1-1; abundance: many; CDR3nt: TGTGCCAGCAGTTTACGCGGGTCCATAACTGAAGCTTTCTTT; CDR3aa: CASSLRGSITEAFF
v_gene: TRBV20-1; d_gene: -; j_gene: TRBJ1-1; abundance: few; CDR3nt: TGCAGTGCTAGAGAGGGAAAACCGAACACTGAAGCTTTCTTT; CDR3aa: CSAREGKPNTEAFF
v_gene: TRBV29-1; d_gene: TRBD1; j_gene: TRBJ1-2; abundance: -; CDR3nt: TGCAGCGTTGAACAGGGGGACCCCTATGGCTACACCTTC; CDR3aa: CSVEQGDPYGYTF
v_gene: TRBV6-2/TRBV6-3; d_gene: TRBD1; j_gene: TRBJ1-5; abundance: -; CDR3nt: TGTGCCAGCAGTTACTACGGACAGGGATCTCGTCAGCCCCAGCATTTT; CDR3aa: CASSYYGQGSRQPQHF
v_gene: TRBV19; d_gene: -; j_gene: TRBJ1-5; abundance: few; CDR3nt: TGTGCCAGTAGGATAGGGATAAGCAATCAGCCCCAGCATTTT; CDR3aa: CASRIGISNQPQHF
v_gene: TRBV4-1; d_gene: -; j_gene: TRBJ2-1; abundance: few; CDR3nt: TGCGCCAGCAGCCGATTTGGTGAGCAGTTCTTC; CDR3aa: CASSRFGEQFF